The source of this T cell receptor (beta chain) is a study of Ad26.COV2.S vaccination and SARS-CoV-2 variants. General observations from the study: Vaccinees showed greater spike-specific TCR breadth than placebo recipients. Post-vaccination breadth of spike-specific CD8+ and CD4+ T cell responses was reportedly substantial.

Stated treatment: over 15 received Ad26.COV2.S at low or high dose, single or two shots; roughly five received placebo; per-sample allocation not given. Samples were taken on day 63 after the first vaccine or placebo injection. Details on this clone: Antigen specificity is unknown. Different DNA sequences within this sample yield the same CDR3.

Method: immunoSEQ multiplex PCR; TCRdb's copy keeps in-frame clones and lacks some. The data hold 300,000 to 400,000 clones, with roughly 87% observed a single time. The CDR3 is 14 amino acids. V lost 0 bases and J 4 bases, leaving 10 bases between the germline ends. Per germline, CDR1 MNHEY and CDR2 SVGAGI. This receptor was identified in a person aged 18-60 years who received the Ad26.COV2.S COVID-19 vaccine or a placebo. This chain joins TRBV6-5 and TRBJ2-7; D might be TRBD2 (6 bases). This sample comprised peripheral blood, obtained in a trial of Ad26.COV2.S vaccine versus placebo. CDR3 sequence (DNA): TGTGCCAGCAGTTACTCGGATCGGGGGTACGAGCAGTACTTC. This codes for CASSYSDRGYEQYF.